The T cell receptor (beta chain) under discussion was sequenced for a study of CD8 T cells in ankylosing spondylitis (TCRdb year 2017). Describing the broader study: The study set out to find disease-linked TCR variants by profiling T cell receptor beta repertoires in ankylosing spondylitis patients and healthy donors. The full study cohort was made up of about 25 ankylosing spondylitis patients and 95 to 130 healthy donors. Peripheral blood was sampled, and synovial fluid was additionally collected from ankylosing spondylitis patients.

The run used an Illumina HiSeq 2500. Quantitative 5'-RACE with molecular barcodes was used to prepare TCR beta libraries. The authors' analysis ran thus. A new computational method, built on a probabilistic model of VDJ rearrangement, was used to identify disease-linked TCR variants. In TCRdb, the public reads were trimmed at Q25 with fastp and aligned with MiXCR, with productive beta chains retained. One record per CDR3 amino acid sequence lists the most common genes and DNA. Here the V and J calls rest on TCRdb's processing, not on the authors' analysis. In this sample the table shows a few hundred thousand distinct CDR3 sequences, approximately 8.2% of which occur a single time. The ten most abundant clones make up about 15% of the sample. CDR1 and CDR2 are read off the germline V gene as MDHEN and SYDVKM. Trimming takes 6 bases from V and 5 bases from J, and the germline ends sit 13 bases apart. There are 13 amino acids in the CDR3, from cysteine to phenylalanine inclusive. CDR3 DNA only is kept here, 39 bases in frame from base 1.

What the authors observed across the whole study: The disease-linked clones showed a CD8+ phenotype and occurred at relatively low frequencies in peripheral blood. A TCR beta motif made up of several highly homologous amino acid variants appeared to be characteristic of blood from ankylosing spondylitis patients. Some motif variants had previously been reported in the synovial fluid and blood of reactive arthritis patients, which suggests shared mechanisms of disease initiation. According to the report, matched synovial fluid samples from ankylosing spondylitis patients were significantly enriched for the disease-linked clones.

Regarding this clonotype: Its antigen remains undetermined. Per-base quality was not reported, and no clone a single base away is much larger than it.

This TCR derives from a male donor with ankylosing spondylitis. The sequenced material came from blood, either unsorted or a sorted T cell fraction (not recorded which). The V and J segments used are TRBV28 and TRBJ2-5; no D gene call is confident. The nucleotide sequence reads as follows: TGTGCCAGCAGCCTCAATCATCTTGAGACCCAGTACTTC. Protein translation: CASSLNHLETQYF.